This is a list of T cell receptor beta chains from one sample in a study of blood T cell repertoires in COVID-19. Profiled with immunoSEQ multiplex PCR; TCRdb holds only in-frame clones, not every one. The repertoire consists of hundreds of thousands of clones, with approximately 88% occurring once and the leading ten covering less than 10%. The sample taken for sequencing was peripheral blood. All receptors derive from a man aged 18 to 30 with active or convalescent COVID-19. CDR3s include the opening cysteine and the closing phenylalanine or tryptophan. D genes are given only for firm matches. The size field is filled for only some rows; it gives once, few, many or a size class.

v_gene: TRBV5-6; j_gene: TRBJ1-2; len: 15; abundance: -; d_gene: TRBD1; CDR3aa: CASSLGQGLFHGYTF; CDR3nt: TGTGCCAGCAGCCTCGGACAGGGTTTGTTCCATGGCTACACCTTC
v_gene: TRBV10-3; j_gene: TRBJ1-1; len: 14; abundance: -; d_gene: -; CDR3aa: CAISPVGGVSEAFF; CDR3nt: TGTGCCATCAGCCCAGTCGGGGGAGTCTCTGAAGCTTTCTTT
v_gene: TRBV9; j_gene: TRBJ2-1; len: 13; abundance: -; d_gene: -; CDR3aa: CASSVLVSNEQFF; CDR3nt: TGTGCCAGCAGCGTCCTAGTCTCGAATGAGCAGTTCTTC
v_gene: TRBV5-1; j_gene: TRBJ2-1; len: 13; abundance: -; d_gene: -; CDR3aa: CASSFTGNNEQFF; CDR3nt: TGCGCCAGCAGCTTTACGGGGAACAATGAGCAGTTCTTC
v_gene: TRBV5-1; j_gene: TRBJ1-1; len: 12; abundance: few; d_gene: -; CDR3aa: CASSPGNTEAFF; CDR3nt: TGCGCCAGCAGCCCAGGAAACACTGAAGCTTTCTTT
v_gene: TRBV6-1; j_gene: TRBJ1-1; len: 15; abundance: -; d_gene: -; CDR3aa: CASSEFQGLDTEAFF; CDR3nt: TGTGCCAGCAGTGAATTTCAGGGCCTGGACACTGAAGCTTTCTTT
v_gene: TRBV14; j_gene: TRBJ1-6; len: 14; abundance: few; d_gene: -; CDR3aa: CASSRGLYNSPLHF; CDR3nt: TGTGCCAGCAGTCGAGGACTTTATAATTCACCCCTCCACTTT
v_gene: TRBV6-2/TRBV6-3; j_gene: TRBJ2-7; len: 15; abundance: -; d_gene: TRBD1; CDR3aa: CASSKPGQGIYEQYF; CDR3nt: TGTGCCAGCAGTAAACCGGGACAGGGTATCTACGAGCAGTACTTC
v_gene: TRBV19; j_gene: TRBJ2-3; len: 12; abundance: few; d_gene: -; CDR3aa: CASGVDTDTQYF; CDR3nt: TGTGCCAGTGGAGTAGACACAGATACGCAGTATTTT
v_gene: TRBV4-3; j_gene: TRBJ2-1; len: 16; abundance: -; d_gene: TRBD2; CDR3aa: CASSQEGEGSYNEQFF; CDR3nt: TGCGCCAGCAGCCAAGAAGGGGAGGGCTCCTACAATGAGCAGTTCTTC
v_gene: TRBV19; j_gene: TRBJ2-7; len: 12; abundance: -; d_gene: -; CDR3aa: CASSPRGLEQYF; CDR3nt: TGTGCCAGTAGTCCGCGAGGGCTCGAGCAGTACTTC
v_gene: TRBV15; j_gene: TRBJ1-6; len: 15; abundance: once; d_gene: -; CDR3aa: CATSRDIKAQGTLHF; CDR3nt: TGTGCCACCAGCAGAGATATAAAGGCCCAGGGTACCCTCCACTTT
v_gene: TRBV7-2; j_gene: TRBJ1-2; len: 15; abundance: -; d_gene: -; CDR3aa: CASSLAMDRNYGYTF; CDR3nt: TGTGCCAGCAGCTTAGCAATGGACAGAAACTATGGCTACACCTTC
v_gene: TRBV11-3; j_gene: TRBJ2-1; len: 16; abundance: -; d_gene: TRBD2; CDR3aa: CASSLGWRGGFNEQFF; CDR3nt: TGTGCCAGCAGCTTAGGGTGGCGGGGGGGCTTCAATGAGCAGTTCTTC
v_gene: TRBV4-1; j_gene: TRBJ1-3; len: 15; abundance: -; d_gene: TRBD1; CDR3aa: CASSQAGTDLNTIYF; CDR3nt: TGCGCCAGCAGCCAAGCCGGGACAGATTTAAACACCATATATTTT
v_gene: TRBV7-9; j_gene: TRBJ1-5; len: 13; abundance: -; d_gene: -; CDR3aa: CASSLAGDQPQHF; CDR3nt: TGTGCCAGCAGCTTAGCAGGGGATCAGCCCCAGCATTTT
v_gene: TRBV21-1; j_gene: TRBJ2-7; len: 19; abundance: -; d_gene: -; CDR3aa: CASTKIGDRGPECSYEQYF; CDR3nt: TGTGCCAGCACCAAGATCGGGGACAGGGGACCGGAATGCTCCTACGAGCAGTACTTC
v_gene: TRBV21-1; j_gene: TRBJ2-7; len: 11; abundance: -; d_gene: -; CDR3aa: CASSNTYEQYF; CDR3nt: TGTGCCAGCAGCAACACCTACGAGCAGTACTTC
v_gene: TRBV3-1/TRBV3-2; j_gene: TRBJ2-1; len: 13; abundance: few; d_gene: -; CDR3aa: CASSQSLNNEQFF; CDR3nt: TGTGCCAGCAGCCAATCCCTTAACAATGAGCAGTTCTTC
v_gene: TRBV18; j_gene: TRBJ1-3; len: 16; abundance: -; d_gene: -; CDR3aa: CASSPSFWDTRNTIYF; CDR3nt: TGTGCCAGCTCACCGAGTTTTTGGGACACCCGAAACACCATATATTTT
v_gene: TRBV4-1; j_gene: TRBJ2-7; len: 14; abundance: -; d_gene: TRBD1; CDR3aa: CASSQVQGASEQYF; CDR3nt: TGCGCCAGCAGCCAAGTCCAGGGGGCTAGTGAGCAGTACTTC
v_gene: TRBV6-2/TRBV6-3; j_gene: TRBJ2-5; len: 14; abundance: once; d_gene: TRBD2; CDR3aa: CASSPGGPGETQYF; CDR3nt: TGTGCCAGCAGTCCGGGGGGGCCGGGGGAGACCCAGTACTTC
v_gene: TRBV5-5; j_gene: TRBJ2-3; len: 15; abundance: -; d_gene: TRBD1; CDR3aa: CASSWGQGVVDTQYF; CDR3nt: TGTGCCAGCAGCTGGGGACAGGGGGTGGTAGATACGCAGTATTTT
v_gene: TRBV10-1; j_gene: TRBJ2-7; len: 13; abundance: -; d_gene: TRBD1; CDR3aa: CASSAGTGNEQYF; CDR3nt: TGCGCCAGCAGCGCCGGGACAGGTAACGAGCAGTACTTC
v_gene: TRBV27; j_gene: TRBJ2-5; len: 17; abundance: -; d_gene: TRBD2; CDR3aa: CASSLTGLAGAEETQYF; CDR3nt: TGTGCCAGCAGTTTAACGGGACTAGCGGGGGCCGAAGAGACCCAGTACTTC
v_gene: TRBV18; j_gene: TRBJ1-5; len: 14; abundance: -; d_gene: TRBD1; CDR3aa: CASSPDRGNQPQHF; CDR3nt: TGTGCCAGCTCCCCGGACAGGGGCAATCAGCCCCAGCATTTT
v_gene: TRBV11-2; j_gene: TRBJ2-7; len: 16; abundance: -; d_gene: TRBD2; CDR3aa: CASSTRIAGARHEQYF; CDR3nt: TGTGCCAGCAGCACCCGAATAGCGGGGGCCCGCCACGAGCAGTACTTC
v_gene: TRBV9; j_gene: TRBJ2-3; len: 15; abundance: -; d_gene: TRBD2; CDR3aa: CASSVTSASTDTQYF; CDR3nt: TGTGCCAGCAGCGTAACTAGCGCAAGCACAGATACGCAGTATTTT
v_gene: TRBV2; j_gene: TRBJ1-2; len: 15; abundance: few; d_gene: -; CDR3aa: CASRGVRLANYGYTF; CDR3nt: TGTGCCAGCAGGGGGGTAAGACTAGCTAACTATGGCTACACCTTC
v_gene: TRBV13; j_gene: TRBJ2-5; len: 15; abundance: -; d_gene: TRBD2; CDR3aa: CASSLGASGQETQYF; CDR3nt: TGTGCCAGCAGCTTAGGGGCTAGCGGCCAAGAGACCCAGTACTTC
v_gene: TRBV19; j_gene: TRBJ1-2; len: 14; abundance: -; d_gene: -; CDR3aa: CASSGPSPNYGYTF; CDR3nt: TGTGCCAGTAGTGGGCCCTCGCCTAACTATGGCTACACCTTC